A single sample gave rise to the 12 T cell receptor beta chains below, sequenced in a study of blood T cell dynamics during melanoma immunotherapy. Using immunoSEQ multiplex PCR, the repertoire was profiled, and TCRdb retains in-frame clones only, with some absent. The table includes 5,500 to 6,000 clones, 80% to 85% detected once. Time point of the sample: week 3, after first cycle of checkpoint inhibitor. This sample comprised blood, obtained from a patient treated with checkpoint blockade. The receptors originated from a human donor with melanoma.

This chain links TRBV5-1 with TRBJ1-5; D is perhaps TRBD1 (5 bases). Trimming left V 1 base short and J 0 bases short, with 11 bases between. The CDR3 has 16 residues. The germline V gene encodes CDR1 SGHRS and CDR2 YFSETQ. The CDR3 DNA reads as TGCGCCAGCAGCTTGTCAGGGACGTATAGCAATCAGCCCCAGCATTTT. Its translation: CASSLSGTYSNQPQHF.

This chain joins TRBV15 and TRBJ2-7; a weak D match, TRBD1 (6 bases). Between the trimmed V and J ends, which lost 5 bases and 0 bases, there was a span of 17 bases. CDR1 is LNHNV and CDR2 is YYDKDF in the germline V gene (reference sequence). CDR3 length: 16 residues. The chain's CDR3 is CATSGNRVGLSYEQYF. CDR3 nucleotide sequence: TGTGCCACCAGCGGGAACAGGGTTGGGCTCTCCTACGAGCAGTACTTC.

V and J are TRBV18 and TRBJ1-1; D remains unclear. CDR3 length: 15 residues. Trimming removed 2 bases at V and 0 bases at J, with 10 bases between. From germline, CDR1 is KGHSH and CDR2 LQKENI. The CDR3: CASSPLSGVNTEAFF. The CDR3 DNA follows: TGTGCCAGCTCACCATTGTCCGGAGTGAACACTGAAGCTTTCTTT.

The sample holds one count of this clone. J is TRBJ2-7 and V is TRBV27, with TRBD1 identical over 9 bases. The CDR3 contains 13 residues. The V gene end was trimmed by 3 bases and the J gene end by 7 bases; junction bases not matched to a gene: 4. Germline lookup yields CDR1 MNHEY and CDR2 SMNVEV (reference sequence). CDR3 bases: TGTGCCAGCAGTTTGCAGGGGACAGGGGAGCAGTACTTC. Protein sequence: CASSLQGTGEQYF.

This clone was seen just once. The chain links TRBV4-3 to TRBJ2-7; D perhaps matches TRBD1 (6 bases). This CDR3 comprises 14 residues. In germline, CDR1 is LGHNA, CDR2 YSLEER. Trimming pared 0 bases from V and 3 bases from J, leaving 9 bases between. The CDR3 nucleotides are TGCGCCAGCAGCCAAGAACAGGGATTCTACGAGCAGTACTTC. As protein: CASSQEQGFYEQYF.

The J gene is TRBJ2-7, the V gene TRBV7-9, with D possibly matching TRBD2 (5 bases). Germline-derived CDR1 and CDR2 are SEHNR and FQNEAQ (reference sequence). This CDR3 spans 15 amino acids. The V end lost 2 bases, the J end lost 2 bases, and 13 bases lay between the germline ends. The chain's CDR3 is CASSLLDSLAYEQYF. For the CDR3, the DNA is TGTGCCAGCAGCTTACTGGACTCACTTGCCTACGAGCAGTACTTC.

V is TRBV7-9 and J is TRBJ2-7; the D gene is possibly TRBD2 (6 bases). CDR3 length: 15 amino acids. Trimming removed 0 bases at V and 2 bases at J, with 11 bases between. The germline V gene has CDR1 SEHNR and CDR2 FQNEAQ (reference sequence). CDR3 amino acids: CASSLASSEAYEQYF. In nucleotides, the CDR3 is TGTGCCAGCAGCTTAGCTTCTAGCGAAGCCTACGAGCAGTACTTC.

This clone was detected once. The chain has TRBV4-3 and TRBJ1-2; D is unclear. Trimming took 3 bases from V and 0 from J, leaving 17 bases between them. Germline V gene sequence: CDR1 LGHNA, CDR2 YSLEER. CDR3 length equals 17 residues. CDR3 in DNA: TGCGCCAGCAGCCAGACCCAGGACCGCTACTCTAACTATGGCTACACCTTC. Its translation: CASSQTQDRYSNYGYTF.

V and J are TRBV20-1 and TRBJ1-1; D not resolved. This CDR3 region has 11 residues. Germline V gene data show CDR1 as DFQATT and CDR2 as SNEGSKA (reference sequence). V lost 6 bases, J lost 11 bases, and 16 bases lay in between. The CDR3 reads CSADKNLNAFF. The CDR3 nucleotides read TGCAGTGCCGACAAAAACCTGAATGCTTTCTTT.

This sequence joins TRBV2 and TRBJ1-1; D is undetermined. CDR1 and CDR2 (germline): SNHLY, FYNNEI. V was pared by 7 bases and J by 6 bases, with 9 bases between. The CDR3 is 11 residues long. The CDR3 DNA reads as TGTGCCAGCATTGAGGTAGCTGAAGCTTTCTTT. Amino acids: CASIEVAEAFF.

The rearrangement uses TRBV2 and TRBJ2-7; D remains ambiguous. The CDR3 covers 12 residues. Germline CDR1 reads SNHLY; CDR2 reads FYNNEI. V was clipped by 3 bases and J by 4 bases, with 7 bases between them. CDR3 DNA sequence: TGTGCCAGCAGTGAGTTTGGATACGAGCAGTACTTC. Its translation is CASSEFGYEQYF.

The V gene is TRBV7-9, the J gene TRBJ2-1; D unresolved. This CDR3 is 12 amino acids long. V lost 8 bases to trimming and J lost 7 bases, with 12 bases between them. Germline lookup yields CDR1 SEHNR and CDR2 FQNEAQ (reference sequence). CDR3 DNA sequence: TGTGCCAGCGTGAGCCTCGGGAATGAGCAGTTCTTC. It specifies CASVSLGNEQFF. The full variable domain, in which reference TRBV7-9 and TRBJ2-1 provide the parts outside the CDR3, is DTGVSQNPRHKITKRGQNVTFRCDPISEHNRLYWYRQTLGQGPEFLTYFQNEAQLEKSRLLSDRFSAERPKGSFSTLEIQRTEQGDSAMYLCASVSLGNEQFFGPGTRLTVL.